This T cell receptor (beta chain) is from a study of shared clonotypes between healthy human individuals. Notes on the study in general: Unshared clonotypes carried lower generation probabilities than those common to all four donors.

This CDR3 comprises 12 residues. The V end lost 6 bases, the J end lost 0 bases, and 6 bases lay between the germline ends. Germline CDR1 MGHDK, CDR2 SYGVNS. Of note for this clone: Its antigen remains unidentified.

Assay: immunoSEQ multiplex PCR; the TCRdb copy retains only in-frame clones and omits some. The sample includes some 1.4 million clones, over 95% of them seen just once. The chain employs TRBV25-1 and TRBJ2-7, with unresolved D. This clonotype was obtained from a man aged 25 to 40 in good health. Sequencing was carried out using naive CD4+ T cells sorted from blood. Noted subset: CD45RA+ positively selected. The CDR3 protein is CASRKHSYEQYF. The DNA of the CDR3 is TGTGCCAGCAGGAAACACTCCTACGAGCAGTACTTC.